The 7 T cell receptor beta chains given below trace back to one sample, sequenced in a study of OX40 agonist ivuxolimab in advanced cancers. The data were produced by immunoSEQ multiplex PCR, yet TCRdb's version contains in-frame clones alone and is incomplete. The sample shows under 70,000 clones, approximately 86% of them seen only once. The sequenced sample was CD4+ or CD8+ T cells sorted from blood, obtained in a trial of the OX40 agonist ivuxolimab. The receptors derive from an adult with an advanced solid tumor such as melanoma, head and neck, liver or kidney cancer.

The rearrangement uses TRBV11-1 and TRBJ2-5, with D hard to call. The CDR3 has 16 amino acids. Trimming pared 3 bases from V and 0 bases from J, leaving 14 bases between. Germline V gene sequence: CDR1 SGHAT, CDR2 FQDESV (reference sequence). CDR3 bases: TGTGCCAGCAGCTTTTTAATAGACGTCAACCAAGAGACCCAGTACTTC. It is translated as CASSFLIDVNQETQYF.

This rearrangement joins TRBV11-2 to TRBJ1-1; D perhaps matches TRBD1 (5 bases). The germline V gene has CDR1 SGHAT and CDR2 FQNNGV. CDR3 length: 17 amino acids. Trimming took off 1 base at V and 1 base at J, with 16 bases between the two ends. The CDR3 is CASSLGAQGAGNTEAFF. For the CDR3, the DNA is TGTGCCAGCAGCTTAGGGGCTCAGGGTGCGGGGAACACTGAAGCTTTCTTT.

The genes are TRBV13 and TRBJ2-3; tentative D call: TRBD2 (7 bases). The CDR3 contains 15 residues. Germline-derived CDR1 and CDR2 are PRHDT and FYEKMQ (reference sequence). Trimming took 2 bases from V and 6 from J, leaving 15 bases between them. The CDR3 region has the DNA TGTGCCAGCAGCTTAATCCGGGGGGCCCCCGATACGCAGTATTTT. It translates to CASSLIRGAPDTQYF.

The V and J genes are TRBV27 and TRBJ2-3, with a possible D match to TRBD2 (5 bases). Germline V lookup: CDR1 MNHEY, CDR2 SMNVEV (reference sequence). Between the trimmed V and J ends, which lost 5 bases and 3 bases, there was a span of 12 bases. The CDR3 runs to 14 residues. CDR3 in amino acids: CASSAAGGTDTQYF. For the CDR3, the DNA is TGTGCCAGCAGTGCGGCGGGTGGTACAGATACGCAGTATTTT.

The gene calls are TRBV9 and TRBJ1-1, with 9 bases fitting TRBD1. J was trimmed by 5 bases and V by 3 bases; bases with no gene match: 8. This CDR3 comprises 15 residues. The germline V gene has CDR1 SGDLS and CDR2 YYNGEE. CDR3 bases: TGTGCCAGCAGCGCCCTATTGACAGGGGGAACTGAAGCTTTCTTT. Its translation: CASSALLTGGTEAFF. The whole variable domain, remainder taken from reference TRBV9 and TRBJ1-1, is DSGVTQTPKHLITATGQRVTLRCSPRSGDLSVYWYQQSLDQGLQFLIQYYNGEERAKGNILERFSAQQFPDLHSELNLSSLELGDSALYFCASSALLTGGTEAFFGQGTRLTVV.

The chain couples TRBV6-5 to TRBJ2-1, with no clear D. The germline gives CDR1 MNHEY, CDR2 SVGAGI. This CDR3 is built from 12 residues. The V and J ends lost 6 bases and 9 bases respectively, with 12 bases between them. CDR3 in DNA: TGTGCCAGCAGCCCGGCAGGTGTTGAGCAGTTCTTC. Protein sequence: CASSPAGVEQFF.

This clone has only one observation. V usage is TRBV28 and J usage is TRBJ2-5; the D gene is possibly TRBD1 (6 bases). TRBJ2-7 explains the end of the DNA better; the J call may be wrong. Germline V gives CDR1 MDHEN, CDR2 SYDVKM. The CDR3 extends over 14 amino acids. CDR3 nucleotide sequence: TGTGCCAGCAGTTACCAATTACAGGGCTACGAGCAGTACTTC. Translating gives CASSYQLQGYEQYF.